These 28 T cell receptor beta chains were sequenced from one sample in a study of blood T cell repertoires in COVID-19 (dated by TCRdb to about 2020). Library construction relied on the immunoSEQ multiplex PCR assay. TCRdb re-hosts the immuneACCESS table, in-frame sequences only. Its copies lack some clones; in the studies checked, an unresolved V gene accounts for under half of them, and the cause for the rest is not known. The sample table shows fewer than 250,000 clones, and about 86% are seen once. Of the sample, less than 5% falls within the top ten clones. The material sequenced was PBMCs or T cells enriched from blood (not recorded which). These receptors were collected from a middle-aged woman with acute COVID-19.

The rearrangement uses TRBV7-3 and TRBJ2-2; D possibly corresponds to TRBD1 (6 bases). Germline V gene lookup returns CDR1 SGHTA and CDR2 FQGTGA. V shed 0 bases and J shed 2 bases, with 13 bases lying between them. The CDR3 loop spans 17 amino acids. The CDR3 nucleotides are TGTGCCAGCAGCTTAACGGGTGCAGGGGCCAACACCGGGGAGCTGTTTTTT. Amino acid sequence: CASSLTGAGANTGELFF.

This clone was observed a few times. The rearrangement links TRBV6-5 to TRBJ2-3; D possibly corresponds to TRBD1 (6 bases). CDR1 is MNHEY and CDR2 is SVGAGI in the germline V gene. V was pared by 7 bases and J by 0 bases, with 14 bases between. The CDR3 has 15 amino acids. Written as DNA, the CDR3 is TGTGCCAGCAACCCGACAGGATCTAGCACAGATACGCAGTATTTT. This codes for CASNPTGSSTDTQYF.

The chain joins TRBV10-3 to TRBJ1-6; tentative D call: TRBD1 (5 bases). The germline CDR1 and CDR2 sequences are ENHRY and SYGVKD. The CDR3 extends over 14 amino acids. Trimming left V 6 bases short and J 5 bases short, with 11 bases between. CDR3 bases: TGTGCCATCAGCCTGGGGCCGAATAATTCACCCCTCCACTTT. Translated: CAISLGPNNSPLHF.

The chain joins TRBV7-9 to TRBJ2-1; no firm D call. Trimming took off 7 bases at V and 4 bases at J, with 5 bases between the two ends. In germline, CDR1 is SEHNR, CDR2 FQNEAQ (reference sequence). This CDR3 has 11 amino acids. The chain's CDR3 is CASNLYNEQFF. The CDR3 DNA is TGTGCCAGCAACCTATACAATGAGCAGTTCTTC. The full variable domain, its missing parts supplied by reference TRBV7-9 and TRBJ2-1, is DTGVSQNPRHKITKRGQNVTFRCDPISEHNRLYWYRQTLGQGPEFLTYFQNEAQLEKSRLLSDRFSAERPKGSFSTLEIQRTEQGDSAMYLCASNLYNEQFFGPGTRLTVL.

The chain joins TRBV6-2 or TRBV6-3 to TRBJ1-2, with 7 nucleotides matching TRBD1. Germline V gene lookup returns CDR1 MNHEY and CDR2 SVGEGT. This CDR3 has 14 residues. J was trimmed by 6 bases and V by 2 bases; bases with no gene match: 6. CDR3 in amino acids: CASSYRPGGNGYTF. The DNA for the CDR3 is TGTGCCAGCAGTTACAGGCCAGGGGGGAATGGCTACACCTTC.

V usage is TRBV27 and J usage is TRBJ2-7; D is perhaps TRBD2 (5 bases). Trimming took 0 bases from V and 0 from J, leaving 9 bases between them. Germline V gives CDR1 MNHEY, CDR2 SMNVEV (reference sequence). This CDR3 is built from 15 residues. In DNA, the CDR3 is TGTGCCAGCAGTTTATCGGCTAGCATCTCCTACGAGCAGTACTTC. Translation gives CASSLSASISYEQYF.

The rearrangement links TRBV4-3 to TRBJ2-7; 7 bases fit TRBD2. Germline CDR1 reads LGHNA; CDR2 reads YSLEER. With V trimmed by 0 bases and J by 3 bases, 11 bases remained unmatched. The CDR3 length is 17 residues. The DNA for the CDR3 is TGCGCCAGCAGCCAAGAGCTATCCCGCGGCGGGAGCTACGAGCAGTACTTC. Its translation: CASSQELSRGGSYEQYF.

This clone has more than one count but fewer than ten. V gene TRBV5-1 combines with J gene TRBJ2-7, with D possibly being TRBD2 (6 bases). The CDR3 is 14 residues long. From germline, CDR1 is SGHRS and CDR2 YFSETQ. The V gene lost 2 bases and the J gene lost 2 bases, with 11 bases spanning the gap. CDR3 region: CASSFAGITYEQYF. In DNA, the CDR3 is TGCGCCAGCAGCTTCGCGGGGATTACCTACGAGCAGTACTTC. Using reference TRBV5-1 and TRBJ2-7 for the parts outside the CDR3, the full variable domain is KAGVTQTPRYLIKTRGQQVTLSCSPISGHRSVSWYQQTPGQGLQFLFEYFSETQRNKGNFPGRFSGRQFSNSRSEMNVSTLELGDSALYLCASSFAGITYEQYFGPGTRLTVT.

The chain joins TRBV10-3 to TRBJ1-1; TRBD1 agrees at 9 bases. The CDR3 runs to 14 residues. The V segment lost 6 bases and the J segment 5 bases; nucleotides outside the gene matches: 7. Per the germline V gene, CDR1 is ENHRY and CDR2 is SYGVKD. The CDR3 region has the DNA TGTGCCATCAGAGGACAGGGGACGGGGACTGAAGCTTTCTTT. It encodes CAIRGQGTGTEAFF.

This rearrangement joins TRBV5-1 to TRBJ2-1; 11 bases are shared with TRBD1. Germline V CDR1 and CDR2: SGHRS, YFSETQ. CDR3 length equals 15 residues. The V segment lost 3 bases and the J segment 3 bases; nucleotides outside the gene matches: 2. The CDR3 protein is CASSYGTGGYNEQFF. The CDR3 coding sequence is TGCGCCAGCAGCTACGGGACAGGGGGCTACAATGAGCAGTTCTTC.

This chain joins TRBV18 and TRBJ2-1; TRBD2 might be the D (7 bases). The length of the CDR3 is 15 residues. Germline CDR1 is KGHSH and CDR2 is LQKENI. Trimming took off 6 bases at V and 10 bases at J, with 22 bases between the two ends. The CDR3 nucleotides are TGTGCCAGCTCGACAGGTCTAGCGGAACCCCGGGAGCAGTTCTTC. Amino acids: CASSTGLAEPREQFF.

The V gene is TRBV5-1, the J gene TRBJ2-1; 8 positions match TRBD2. The CDR3 totals 15 residues. V was clipped by 4 bases and J by 6 bases; unmatched bases: 9. CDR1 is SGHRS and CDR2 is YFSETQ in the germline V gene. The CDR3 protein is CASSPGRGVFNEQFF. In DNA, the CDR3 is TGCGCCAGCAGCCCCGGGAGGGGCGTCTTCAATGAGCAGTTCTTC.

Written as DNA, the CDR3 is TGTGCCAGCAGCCGCCGGGACAGGTACAATGAGCAGTTCTTC. Translated, it gives CASSRRDRYNEQFF. This chain connects TRBV7-2 to TRBJ2-1; 8 nucleotides match TRBD1. Trimming at V came to 5 bases and at J to 4 bases, leaving 4 bases not matched to a gene. Germline V gene data show CDR1 as SGHTA and CDR2 as FQGNSA. The CDR3 has 14 residues. Variable domain in full (rest from reference TRBV7-2 and TRBJ2-1): GAGVSQSPSNKVTEKGKDVELRCDPISGHTALYWYRQSLGQGLEFLIYFQGNSAPDKSGLPSDRFSAERTGGSVSTLTIQRTQQEDSAVYLCASSRRDRYNEQFFGPGTRLTVL.

CDR3 bases: TGTGCCAGTAGGAGGGGGTGGTCAGGGAACACCGGGGAGCTGTTTTTT. Residues: CASRRGWSGNTGELFF. The chain carries TRBV19 and TRBJ2-2, with D perhaps matching TRBD1 (6 bases). The germline V gene has CDR1 LNHDA and CDR2 SQIVND (reference sequence). The CDR3 has 16 amino acids. Trimming pared 6 bases from V and 1 base from J, leaving 15 bases between. Supplemented by reference TRBV19 and TRBJ2-2, the full variable domain reads DGGITQSPKYLFRKEGQNVTLSCEQNLNHDAMYWYRQDPGQGLRLIYYSQIVNDFQKGDIAEGYSVSREKKESFPLTVTSAQKNPTAFYLCASRRGWSGNTGELFFGEGSRLTVL.

This clone turned up a few times. V usage is TRBV10-3 and J usage is TRBJ2-7; 11 nucleotides line up with TRBD2. The germline gives CDR1 ENHRY, CDR2 SYGVKD. The CDR3 is made up of 15 amino acids. The V gene end was trimmed by 5 bases and the J gene end by 2 bases; junction bases not matched to a gene: 5. The CDR3: CAISSGTSGTYEQYF. CDR3 bases: TGTGCCATCAGTTCCGGGACTAGCGGTACCTACGAGCAGTACTTC.

The genes are TRBV2 and TRBJ2-7; a weak D match, TRBD1 (6 bases). This CDR3 has 12 residues. Germline V gene data show CDR1 as SNHLY and CDR2 as FYNNEI. V lost 7 bases and J 4 bases, leaving 11 bases between the germline ends. CDR3 nucleotides: TGTGCCAGCAATAGGGGGTCATACGAGCAGTACTTC. Its protein product is CASNRGSYEQYF.

The rearrangement links TRBV7-2 to TRBJ1-5, with 9 nucleotides matching TRBD1. The CDR3 is 15 residues long. From germline, CDR1 is SGHTA and CDR2 FQGNSA. The V segment lost 5 bases and the J segment 7 bases; nucleotides outside the gene matches: 9. The DNA of the CDR3 is TGTGCCAGCAGCCCTAGGGGACAGGGCAGACAGCCCCAGCATTTT. Translated: CASSPRGQGRQPQHF.

The J gene is TRBJ1-1, the V gene TRBV19; weak D call: TRBD1 (6 bases). Trimming stripped 3 bases from V and 0 bases from J, with 14 bases between. The CDR3 sequence is 16 residues long. Per germline, CDR1 LNHDA and CDR2 SQIVND (reference sequence). The CDR3 loop reads CASSIRSQGMNTEAFF. CDR3 DNA: TGTGCCAGTAGTATCCGATCACAGGGAATGAACACTGAAGCTTTCTTT.

V gene TRBV7-2 combines with J gene TRBJ1-1, with a tentative D call TRBD1 (5 bases). Germline V gene sequence: CDR1 SGHTA, CDR2 FQGNSA. With 0 bases removed from V and 7 bases from J, the gap between germline ends came to 12 bases. This CDR3 region has 14 residues. The CDR3 bases are TGTGCCAGCAGCTTAGCGCGACAGTCGGTTGAAGCTTTCTTT. Translated: CASSLARQSVEAFF.

In regard to this clone: This sequence may be a read error, since a much larger clone differs from it by one base. This sequence joins TRBV7-3 and TRBJ2-1, with 12 bases aligning to TRBD2. In germline, CDR1 is SGHTA, CDR2 FQGTGA. The ends lost 2 bases at V and 2 bases at J; junction bases unmatched: 1. This CDR3 is 16 amino acids long. The CDR3 DNA reads as TGTGCCAGCAGCTTATCTAGCGGGAGGGCCTACAATGAGCAGTTCTTC. It translates to CASSLSSGRAYNEQFF.

This sequence joins TRBV28 and TRBJ2-2; tentative D call: TRBD1 (6 bases). Germline V lookup: CDR1 MDHEN, CDR2 SYDVKM. V was shortened by 6 bases and J by 1 base, with 12 bases between the two germline ends. This CDR3 is built from 15 residues. CDR3 coding DNA: TGTGCCAGCAGCGAGTACAGGGAGAACACCGGGGAGCTGTTTTTT. It specifies CASSEYRENTGELFF. Combining the CDR3 with reference TRBV28 and TRBJ2-2 gives the whole variable domain DVKVTQSSRYLVKRTGEKVFLECVQDMDHENMFWYRQDPGLGLRLIYFSYDVKMKEKGDIPEGYSVSREKKERFSLILESASTNQTSMYLCASSEYRENTGELFFGEGSRLTVL.

The chain uses TRBV10-3 and TRBJ1-5, with 7 nucleotides matching TRBD1. Trimming cost V 5 bases and J 6 bases; bases outside gene matches: 4. The CDR3 has 13 amino acids. Germline values: CDR1 ENHRY, CDR2 SYGVKD. The CDR3 nucleotides are TGTGCCATCAGTACAGGGGAGAGTCAGCCCCAGCATTTT. It encodes CAISTGESQPQHF.

This clone was seen once. The chain carries TRBV10-3 and TRBJ2-1, with D possibly being TRBD2 (6 bases). Germline V gene data show CDR1 as ENHRY and CDR2 as SYGVKD. This CDR3 contains 16 residues. Trimming left V 4 bases short and J 4 bases short, with 17 bases between. CDR3 sequence: CAISVSAGRGYNEQFF. The CDR3 nucleotides read TGTGCCATCAGTGTATCGGCGGGACGTGGTTACAATGAGCAGTTCTTC.

This CDR3 reads CASSLDFREQFF. DNA for the CDR3: TGTGCCAGCAGCTTAGATTTTCGGGAGCAGTTCTTC. The chain couples TRBV7-2 to TRBJ2-1, with D hard to call. Germline V gene data show CDR1 as SGHTA and CDR2 as FQGNSA. The CDR3 has 12 amino acids. V lost 1 base, J lost 10 bases, and 8 bases lay in between.

V gene TRBV6-5 combines with J gene TRBJ1-3, with D hard to call. This CDR3 is 14 amino acids long. Germline lookup yields CDR1 MNHEY and CDR2 SVGAGI. V lost 6 bases, J lost 0 bases, and 9 bases lay in between. The CDR3 DNA reads as TGTGCCAGCAGGGGCAGCCGCTCTGGAAACACCATATATTTT. As protein: CASRGSRSGNTIYF.

The rearrangement links TRBV24-1 to TRBJ2-3, with 7 nucleotides matching TRBD1. This CDR3 has 15 amino acids. The V and J ends lost 7 bases and 6 bases, in that order; junction bases with no gene match: 12. Germline V lookup: CDR1 KGHDR, CDR2 SFDVKD. DNA for the CDR3: TGTGCCACCAGACCGGGACAGACTTCATGGGATACGCAGTATTTT. Residues: CATRPGQTSWDTQYF.

Points on this clone: The same CDR3 can be traced to other DNA sequences in this sample. The chain combines TRBV19 with TRBJ1-5; D is perhaps TRBD1 (5 bases). The CDR3 has 15 residues. V was trimmed by 3 bases and J by 1 base, leaving 10 bases between them. Looked up from germline, CDR1 is LNHDA and CDR2 is SQIVND (reference sequence). The CDR3, as DNA: TGTGCCAGTAGTATGGGGGGGGGAAGCAATCAGCCCCAGCATTTT. This codes for CASSMGGGSNQPQHF.

J is TRBJ2-7 and V is TRBV11-2; D remains ambiguous. Germline assignment: CDR1 SGHAT and CDR2 FQNNGV. V lost 5 bases, J lost 3 bases, and 5 bases lay in between. The CDR3 covers 11 residues. The CDR3 nucleotides are TGTGCCAGCAGCCTACTCTACGAGCAGTACTTC. Amino acid sequence: CASSLLYEQYF.